The 18 T cell receptor beta chains below all came from one sample that was sequenced in a study of cytomegalovirus exposure and HLA in healthy donors. Primers included in the PCR were 60 Vbeta and 13 Jbeta primers. Profiled with immunoSEQ multiplex PCR; TCRdb holds only in-frame clones, not every one. This sample has about 150,000 clones, with approximately 80% found just once. The material sequenced was PBMCs. Receptors originate from a man aged 35 to 55 in good health and CMV-seropositive.

The J gene is TRBJ2-1, the V gene TRBV27; no reliable D call. The CDR3 extends over 15 amino acids. V gave up 3 bases and J gave up 4 bases, with 13 bases separating them. Germline CDR1 and CDR2: MNHEY and SMNVEV (reference sequence). CDR3 residues: CASSLMSSPYNEQFF. In DNA form, the CDR3 reads TGTGCCAGCAGTTTGATGAGTAGCCCATACAATGAGCAGTTCTTC.

This clone has a handful of counts. The genes are TRBV2 and TRBJ2-2; TRBD2 matches 7 bases. The CDR3 contains 17 residues. Germline V lookup: CDR1 SNHLY, CDR2 FYNNEI. The ends lost 7 bases at V and 1 base at J; junction bases unmatched: 12. The CDR3 spells CASKLALGRGNTGELFF. The CDR3 nucleotides are TGTGCCAGCAAACTAGCGCTCGGTCGGGGGAACACCGGGGAGCTGTTTTTT.

This chain links TRBV19 with TRBJ1-1; unclear D gene. With 3 bases removed from V and 8 bases from J, the gap between germline ends came to 13 bases. The CDR3 runs to 13 residues. Germline V gene sequence: CDR1 LNHDA, CDR2 SQIVND (reference sequence). The CDR3 is CASSIGRGMEAFF. In DNA, the CDR3 is TGTGCCAGTAGTATCGGGCGGGGAATGGAAGCTTTCTTT. Combining the CDR3 with reference TRBV19 and TRBJ1-1 gives the whole variable domain DGGITQSPKYLFRKEGQNVTLSCEQNLNHDAMYWYRQDPGQGLRLIYYSQIVNDFQKGDIAEGYSVSREKKESFPLTVTSAQKNPTAFYLCASSIGRGMEAFFGQGTRLTVV.

This clone was counted only a few times. CDR3 coding DNA: TGTGCCAGCAGGCGACTTCGGGTCACCTACGAGCAGTACTTC. This sequence encodes CASRRLRVTYEQYF. The chain carries TRBV28 and TRBJ2-7; D is uncertain. From germline, CDR1 is MDHEN and CDR2 SYDVKM. Trimming shortened V by 6 bases and J by 2 bases, and 14 bases separated the two germline ends. This CDR3 contains 14 residues. Full variable domain (missing parts from reference TRBV28 and TRBJ2-7): DVKVTQSSRYLVKRTGEKVFLECVQDMDHENMFWYRQDPGLGLRLIYFSYDVKMKEKGDIPEGYSVSREKKERFSLILESASTNQTSMYLCASRRLRVTYEQYFGPGTRLTVT.

This clone is a singleton in its sample. The V call is TRBV18, the J call TRBJ1-5; D might be TRBD1 (5 bases). This CDR3 spans 15 amino acids. V was trimmed by 2 bases and J by 7 bases, leaving 15 bases between them. Germline V lookup: CDR1 KGHSH, CDR2 LQKENI. CDR3 DNA: TGTGCCAGCTCACCATCCGGGGGTGGCTGGCAGCCCCAGCATTTT. As protein: CASSPSGGGWQPQHF.

This clone appeared a single time. V gene TRBV7-6 combines with J gene TRBJ2-2; no clear D. The CDR3 is 14 amino acids. Between the trimmed V and J ends, which lost 5 bases and 3 bases, there was a span of 10 bases. Germline CDR1 and CDR2: SGHVS and FNYEAQ. The CDR3 protein is CASSLYEDTGELFF. Written as DNA, the CDR3 is TGTGCCAGCAGCCTCTATGAGGACACCGGGGAGCTGTTTTTT.

This chain uses TRBV9 with TRBJ2-7; a possible D gene is TRBD2 (5 bases). Between the trimmed V and J ends, which lost 0 bases and 7 bases, there was a span of 14 bases. The CDR3 spans 14 residues. CDR1 is SGDLS and CDR2 is YYNGEE in the germline V gene. As DNA, the CDR3 is TGTGCCAGCAGCGTAGCTTCCCTTGGCGGGGAGCAGTACTTC. As protein: CASSVASLGGEQYF.

CDR3 protein: CASTSGWETQYF. The DNA for the CDR3 is TGTGCCAGCACTTCGGGGTGGGAGACCCAGTACTTC. The chain couples TRBV28 to TRBJ2-5; the D gene is possibly TRBD2 (5 bases). Looked up from germline, CDR1 is MDHEN and CDR2 is SYDVKM. The CDR3 is made up of 12 amino acids. Trimming took 7 bases from V and 5 from J, leaving 11 bases between them.

This clone showed up just once. DNA of the CDR3: TGCGCCAGCAGCTTGGACACCTACGAGCAGTACTTC. Its protein is CASSLDTYEQYF. The chain carries TRBV5-1 and TRBJ2-7; D not certain. This CDR3 has 12 residues. Germline loops: CDR1 SGHRS, CDR2 YFSETQ. The ends were cut back, 0 bases at V and 2 bases at J, with 3 bases in the middle.

In DNA form, the CDR3 reads TGTGCCAGCAATTTGCTGCCCGGAGATACGCAGTATTTT. This codes for CASNLLPGDTQYF. V is TRBV28 and J is TRBJ2-3; the D is unclear. CDR1 is MDHEN, CDR2 SYDVKM, per germline. The CDR3 is made up of 13 amino acids. Trimming stripped 7 bases from V and 5 bases from J, with 13 bases between.

The rearrangement joins TRBV7-9 to TRBJ2-2, with 11 positions matching TRBD2. Germline loops: CDR1 SEHNR, CDR2 FQNEAQ (reference sequence). The V gene end was trimmed by 5 bases and the J gene end by 4 bases; junction bases not matched to a gene: 6. The CDR3 consists of 16 residues. This chain's CDR3 is CASSLRLAGFTGELFF. For the CDR3, the DNA is TGTGCCAGCAGCCTAAGACTAGCGGGGTTCACCGGGGAGCTGTTTTTT. The full variable domain, with the rest looked up from reference TRBV7-9 and TRBJ2-2, is DTGVSQNPRHKITKRGQNVTFRCDPISEHNRLYWYRQTLGQGPEFLTYFQNEAQLEKSRLLSDRFSAERPKGSFSTLEIQRTEQGDSAMYLCASSLRLAGFTGELFFGEGSRLTVL.

This sequence joins TRBV19 and TRBJ1-1; D unresolved. The CDR3 has 12 residues. The V gene's germline CDR1 is LNHDA and CDR2 SQIVND (reference sequence). The V gene lost 4 bases and the J gene lost 8 bases, with 11 bases spanning the gap. The CDR3: CASSKPALEAFF. Written as DNA, the CDR3 is TGTGCCAGTAGTAAGCCCGCCTTAGAAGCTTTCTTT.

The rearrangement uses TRBV5-1 and TRBJ2-5; 9 bases match TRBD1. This CDR3 region has 15 residues. In germline, CDR1 is SGHRS, CDR2 YFSETQ. V shed 3 bases and J 5 bases; nucleotides not matched to a gene: 8. CDR3 loop: CASSSGGTGMETQYF. The CDR3 DNA is TGCGCCAGCAGCTCCGGGGGGACAGGGATGGAGACCCAGTACTTC.

The gene calls are TRBV5-1 and TRBJ2-3; 8 bases agree with TRBD2. The CDR3 is 16 amino acids. Losses at the gene ends were 2 bases for V and 3 bases for J; bases not matched to a gene: 8. CDR1 is SGHRS and CDR2 is YFSETQ in the germline V gene. CDR3 amino acids: CASSLVAGRGTDTQYF. In nucleotides, the CDR3 is TGCGCCAGCAGCTTAGTAGCGGGAAGAGGGACAGATACGCAGTATTTT.

This rearrangement joins TRBV5-1 to TRBJ1-1; 7 bases are shared with TRBD1. CDR1 is SGHRS, CDR2 YFSETQ, per germline. This CDR3 region has 14 residues. Trimming cost V 4 bases and J 0 bases; bases outside gene matches: 3. CDR3 sequence (DNA): TGCGCCAGCAGCCTGGGACAGATGAACACTGAAGCTTTCTTT. This codes for CASSLGQMNTEAFF.

This chain uses TRBV6-6 with TRBJ2-6; perhaps TRBD1 as D (6 bases). This CDR3 region has 16 residues. Germline loops: CDR1 MNHNY, CDR2 SVGAGI (reference sequence). With 2 bases removed from V and 2 bases from J, the gap between germline ends came to 10 bases. CDR3 in DNA: TGTGCCAGCAGTTACGGGGGCAGGGCTGGGGCCAACGTCCTGACTTTC. The encoded protein is CASSYGGRAGANVLTF.

This chain uses TRBV19 with TRBJ1-1; 7 bases line up with TRBD1. Looked up from germline, CDR1 is LNHDA and CDR2 is SQIVND (reference sequence). The junction had 12 bases not matched to a gene; V was cut back by 3 bases and J by 5 bases. The length of the CDR3 is 16 residues. The CDR3 bases are TGTGCCAGTAGTATTGGGGACAGACTTAAGGGGACTGAAGCTTTCTTT. Encoded protein: CASSIGDRLKGTEAFF. Drawing the rest from reference TRBV19 and TRBJ1-1, the complete variable domain is DGGITQSPKYLFRKEGQNVTLSCEQNLNHDAMYWYRQDPGQGLRLIYYSQIVNDFQKGDIAEGYSVSREKKESFPLTVTSAQKNPTAFYLCASSIGDRLKGTEAFFGQGTRLTVV.

The chain recombines TRBV15 with TRBJ2-1; tentative D call: TRBD2 (6 bases). Germline CDR1 LNHNV, CDR2 YYDKDF (reference sequence). The CDR3 runs 13 residues. The DNA of the CDR3 is TGTGCGTCGGCCGGGAGCTCCTACAATGAGCAGTTCTTC. It codes for CASAGSSYNEQFF.